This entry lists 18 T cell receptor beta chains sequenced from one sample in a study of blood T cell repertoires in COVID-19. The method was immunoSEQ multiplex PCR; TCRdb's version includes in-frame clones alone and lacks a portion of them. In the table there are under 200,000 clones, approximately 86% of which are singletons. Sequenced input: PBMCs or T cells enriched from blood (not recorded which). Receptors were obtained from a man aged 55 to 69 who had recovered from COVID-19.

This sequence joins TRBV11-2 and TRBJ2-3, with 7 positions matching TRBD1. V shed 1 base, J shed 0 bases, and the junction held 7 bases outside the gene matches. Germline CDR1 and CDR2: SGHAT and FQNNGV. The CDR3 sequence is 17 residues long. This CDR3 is CASSLGTGFTSTDTQYF. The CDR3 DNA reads TGTGCCAGCAGCTTAGGGACAGGTTTTACTAGCACAGATACGCAGTATTTT.

In nucleotides, the CDR3 is TGTGCCAGCAGTGGGAGCAACAGGGGGAGCTCCTATAATTCACCCCTCCACTTT. Amino acid sequence: CASSGSNRGSSYNSPLHF. The gene calls are TRBV6-1 and TRBJ1-6; 8 positions match TRBD1. Per the germline V gene, CDR1 is MNHNS and CDR2 is SASEGT. The J segment lost 0 bases and the V segment lost 4 bases, leaving 8 bases of the junction unmatched. This CDR3 spans 18 amino acids.

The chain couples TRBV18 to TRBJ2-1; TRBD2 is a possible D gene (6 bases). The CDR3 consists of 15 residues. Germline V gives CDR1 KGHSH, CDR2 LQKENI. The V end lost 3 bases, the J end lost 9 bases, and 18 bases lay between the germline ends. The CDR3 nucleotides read TGTGCCAGCTCACCCCGACTAGTCGCGGGTGGTGAGCAGTTCTTC. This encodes CASSPRLVAGGEQFF. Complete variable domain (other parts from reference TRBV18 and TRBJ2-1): NAGVMQNPRHLVRRRGQEARLRCSPMKGHSHVYWYRQLPEEGLKFMVYLQKENIIDESGMPKERFSAEFPKEGPSILRIQQVVRGDSAAYFCASSPRLVAGGEQFFGPGTRLTVL.

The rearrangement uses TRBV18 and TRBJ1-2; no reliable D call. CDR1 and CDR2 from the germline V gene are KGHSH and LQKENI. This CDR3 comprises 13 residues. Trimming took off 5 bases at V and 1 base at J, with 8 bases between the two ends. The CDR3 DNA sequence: TGTGCCAGCTCAAGCGGGGTTAACTATGGCTACACCTTC. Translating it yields CASSSGVNYGYTF.

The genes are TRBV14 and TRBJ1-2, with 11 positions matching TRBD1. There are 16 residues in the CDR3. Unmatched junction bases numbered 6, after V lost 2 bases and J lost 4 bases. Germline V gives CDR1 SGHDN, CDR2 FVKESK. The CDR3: CASSQRTGGGSYGYTF. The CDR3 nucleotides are TGTGCCAGCAGCCAAAGGACAGGGGGCGGATCCTATGGCTACACCTTC. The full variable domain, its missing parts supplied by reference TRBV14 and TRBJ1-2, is EAGVTQFPSHSVIEKGQTVTLRCDPISGHDNLYWYRRVMGKEIKFLLHFVKESKQDESGMPNNRFLAERTGGTYSTLKVQPAELEDSGVYFCASSQRTGGGSYGYTFGSGTRLTVV.

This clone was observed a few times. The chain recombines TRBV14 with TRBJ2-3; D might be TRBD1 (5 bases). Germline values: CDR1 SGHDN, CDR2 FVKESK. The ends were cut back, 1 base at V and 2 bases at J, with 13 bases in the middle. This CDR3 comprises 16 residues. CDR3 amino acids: CASSQGVTAITDTQYF. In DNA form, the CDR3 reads TGTGCCAGCAGCCAAGGGGTGACAGCCATCACAGATACGCAGTATTTT.

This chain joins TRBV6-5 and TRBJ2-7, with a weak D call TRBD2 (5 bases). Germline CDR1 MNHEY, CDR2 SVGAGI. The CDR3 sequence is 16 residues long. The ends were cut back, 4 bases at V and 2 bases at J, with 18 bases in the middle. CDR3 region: CASSSRLDSKAYEQYF. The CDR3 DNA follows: TGTGCCAGCAGTTCCCGATTGGACTCAAAGGCCTACGAGCAGTACTTC.

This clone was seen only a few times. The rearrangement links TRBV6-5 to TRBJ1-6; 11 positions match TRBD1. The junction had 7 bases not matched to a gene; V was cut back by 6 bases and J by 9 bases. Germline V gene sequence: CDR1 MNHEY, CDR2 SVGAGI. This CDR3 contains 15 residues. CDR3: CASRSTGTGGSPLHF. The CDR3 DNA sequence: TGTGCCAGCAGATCTACCGGGACAGGGGGTTCACCCCTCCACTTT.

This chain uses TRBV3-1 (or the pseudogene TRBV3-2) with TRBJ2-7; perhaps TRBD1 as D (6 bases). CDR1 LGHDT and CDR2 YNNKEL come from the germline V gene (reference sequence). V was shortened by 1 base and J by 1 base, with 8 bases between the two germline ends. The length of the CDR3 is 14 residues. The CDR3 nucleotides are TGTGCCAGCAGCCAAGCGGACAGTTCCTACGAGCAGTACTTC. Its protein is CASSQADSSYEQYF.

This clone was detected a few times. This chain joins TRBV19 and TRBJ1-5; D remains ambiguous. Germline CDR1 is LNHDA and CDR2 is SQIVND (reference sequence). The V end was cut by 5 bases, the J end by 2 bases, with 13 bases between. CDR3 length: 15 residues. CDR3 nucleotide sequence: TGTGCCAGTAGTCCGTATACGCAGGGCAATCAGCCCCAGCATTTT. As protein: CASSPYTQGNQPQHF.

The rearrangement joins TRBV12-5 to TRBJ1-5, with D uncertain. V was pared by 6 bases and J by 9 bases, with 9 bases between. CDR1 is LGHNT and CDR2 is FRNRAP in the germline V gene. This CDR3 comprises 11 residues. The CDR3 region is CASGHTGPQHF. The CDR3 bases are TGTGCTAGTGGCCACACGGGGCCCCAGCATTTT.

The DNA of the CDR3 is TGCGCCAGTTCACTAGCGGGGGGATACAATGAGCAGTTCTTC. It specifies CASSLAGGYNEQFF. The chain carries TRBV10-2 and TRBJ2-1; 12 nucleotides align to TRBD2. The CDR3 runs 14 residues. V shed 9 bases and J 4 bases; nucleotides not matched to a gene: 4. In germline, CDR1 is WSHSY, CDR2 SAAADI.

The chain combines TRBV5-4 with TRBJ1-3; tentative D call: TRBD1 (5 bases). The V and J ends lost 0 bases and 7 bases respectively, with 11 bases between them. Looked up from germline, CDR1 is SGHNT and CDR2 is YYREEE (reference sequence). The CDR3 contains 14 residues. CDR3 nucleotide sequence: TGTGCCAGCAGCTTGGAGTCTCGGGGGAACACCATATATTTT. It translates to CASSLESRGNTIYF.

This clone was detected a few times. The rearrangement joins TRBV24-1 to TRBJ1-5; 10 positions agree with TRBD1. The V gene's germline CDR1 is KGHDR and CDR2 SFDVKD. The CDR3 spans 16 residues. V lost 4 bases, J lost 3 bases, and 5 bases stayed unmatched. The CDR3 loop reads CATSEHGQGDNQPQHF. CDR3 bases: TGTGCCACCAGTGAGCACGGACAGGGGGACAATCAGCCCCAGCATTTT.

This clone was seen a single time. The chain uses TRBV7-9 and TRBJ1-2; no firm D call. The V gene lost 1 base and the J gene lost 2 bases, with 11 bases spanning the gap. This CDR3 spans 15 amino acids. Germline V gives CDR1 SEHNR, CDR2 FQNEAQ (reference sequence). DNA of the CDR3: TGTGCCAGCAGCTTAGATAGTTACTTCAACTATGGCTACACCTTC. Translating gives CASSLDSYFNYGYTF.

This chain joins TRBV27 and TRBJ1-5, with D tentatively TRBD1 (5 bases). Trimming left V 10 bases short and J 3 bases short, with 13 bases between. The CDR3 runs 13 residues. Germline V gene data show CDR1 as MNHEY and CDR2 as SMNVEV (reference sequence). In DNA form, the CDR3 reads TGTGCCACCTCGTCGGGGGACAATCAGCCCCAGCATTTT. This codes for CATSSGDNQPQHF.

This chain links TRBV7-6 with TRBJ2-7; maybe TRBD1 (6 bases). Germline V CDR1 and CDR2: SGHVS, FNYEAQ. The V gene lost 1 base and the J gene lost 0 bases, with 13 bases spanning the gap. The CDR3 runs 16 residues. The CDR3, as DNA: TGTGCCAGCAGCTTAGGGAGGCAGGGGACCTCCTACGAGCAGTACTTC. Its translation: CASSLGRQGTSYEQYF.

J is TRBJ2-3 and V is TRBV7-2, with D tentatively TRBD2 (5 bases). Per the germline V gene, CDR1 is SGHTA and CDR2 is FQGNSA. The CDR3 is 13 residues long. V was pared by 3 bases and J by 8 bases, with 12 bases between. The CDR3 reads CASSFKGVSTQYF. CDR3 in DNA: TGTGCCAGCAGCTTTAAGGGAGTGAGTACGCAGTATTTT.